The sequence of this T cell receptor (beta chain) was determined in a study of T cells in Graves' hyperthyroidism and ophthalmopathy. Study observations and caveats: Ophthalmopathy onset followed model prediction by a median approximately six months.

Many counts were recorded for this clonotype. Its antigen is not known. This CDR3 contains 14 residues. J lost 6 bases, V lost 6 bases, and 4 bases had no gene match. Amplification of TCR beta CDR3 regions used RNA as the template. With the HTBI primer set, the TCR CDR3 went through a first round of RT-PCR. Each CDR3 protein is one row after TCRdb ran MiXCR on the multiplex PCR reads. The table shows approximately 400,000 distinct CDR3 sequences, with approximately 15% occurring only once. The rearrangement links TRBV12-3 or TRBV12-4 to TRBJ2-7, with 14 positions matching TRBD2. The sequence was collected from a woman under 30 with Graves' hyperthyroidism. Sequenced input: blood. CDR3 residues: CASRTGLAGGEQYF. The CDR3, as DNA: TGTGCCAGCAGAACCGGACTAGCGGGGGGCGAGCAGTACTTC.